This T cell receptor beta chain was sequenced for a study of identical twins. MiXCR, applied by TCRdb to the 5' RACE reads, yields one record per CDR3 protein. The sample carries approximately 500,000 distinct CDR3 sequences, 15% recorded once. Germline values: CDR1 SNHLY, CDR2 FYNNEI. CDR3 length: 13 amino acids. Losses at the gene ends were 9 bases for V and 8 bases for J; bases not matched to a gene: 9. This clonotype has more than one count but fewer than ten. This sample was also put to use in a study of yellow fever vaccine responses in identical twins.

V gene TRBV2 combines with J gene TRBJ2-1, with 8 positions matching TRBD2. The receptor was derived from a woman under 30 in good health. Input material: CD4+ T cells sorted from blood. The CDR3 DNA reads TGTGCCAGTAAAAGGGCGGGAGGAGATGAGCAGTTCTTC. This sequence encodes CASKRAGGDEQFF.